The TCR beta chain described here comes from a study of cytomegalovirus exposure and HLA in healthy donors. A note on this clone: Its specificity is unknown.

Study-wide results and limits: Available immune exposure information covered CMV serostatus only. Some public TCRs appeared in many individuals, while most sequences were rare.

13 Jbeta primers and 60 Vbeta primers were used for the PCR. Here immunoSEQ multiplex PCR was the method, and the copy in TCRdb shows in-frame clones only, minus some. The sample holds about 190,000 clones, about 80% seen once. The CDR3 totals 14 residues. Germline V gene lookup returns CDR1 SGHVS and CDR2 FQNEAQ. The sequenced sample was PBMCs. The receptor was isolated from a woman aged 40 to 50 in good health and CMV-seronegative. The chain joins TRBV7-8 to TRBJ2-5, with D unclear. With the DNA end fitting TRBJ2-7 better, the J assignment may be wrong. The CDR3 DNA reads TGTGCCAGCAGCTTAGCGGTGATTGTCTACGAGCAGTACTTC. Translated: CASSLAVIVYEQYF.